This TCR beta chain originates from a study of blood T cell repertoires in COVID-19. Clones were sequenced by immunoSEQ multiplex PCR, and TCRdb holds only the in-frame ones, with some missing. Of about 180,000 clones in the sample, approximately 80% are singletons; the top ten hold about 7%. This CDR3 contains 17 residues. V lost 5 bases, J lost 0 bases, and 14 bases lay in between. Germline loops: CDR1 MNHEY, CDR2 SMNVEV (reference sequence). This clonotype was sampled from a woman aged 40 to 50 with COVID-19, enrolled during active disease. Sequencing was done on a sample of peripheral blood. The rearrangement uses TRBV27 and TRBJ1-6; D is perhaps TRBD1 (6 bases). The CDR3 protein is CASSPPQGSSYNSPLHF. The CDR3 DNA follows: TGTGCCAGCAGTCCTCCACAGGGCAGCTCCTATAATTCACCCCTCCACTTT.